A selection of T cell receptor beta chains follows, all from one sample in a study of patients and donors after allogeneic stem cell transplantation. From the RT-PCR reads, TCRdb called clonotypes with MiXCR, one entry per CDR3 protein. This sample has 900,000 to 1,000,000 distinct CDR3 sequences, with more than 15% found just once. The sample taken for sequencing was blood, either unsorted or a sorted T cell fraction (not recorded which). The receptors stem from a human donor who was either an allogeneic HSCT recipient or a stem cell or donor lymphocyte infusion donor (not recorded which). It is not recorded whose cells these are; they may come from a transplant donor. The CDR3 runs from the conserved cysteine through the conserved F or W. A D gene is named only where the DNA matches it firmly. Rows give clone size only sometimes, using once, few, many, or a class for an expanded clone.

V	J	D	size	CDR3	DNA
TRBV5-4	TRBJ2-7	TRBD2	-	CASSSEAGRGSYEQYF	TGTGCCAGCAGCTCTGAAGCGGGGAGGGGATCCTACGAGCAGTACTTC
TRBV4-2	TRBJ1-1	-	few	CASSHSGGEVGEAFF	TGTGCCAGCAGCCATTCGGGTGGGGAAGTAGGAGAAGCTTTCTTT
TRBV29-1	TRBJ2-3	TRBD2	many	CSVLSGGAGDTQYF	TGCAGCGTACTCAGCGGGGGGGCCGGAGATACGCAGTATTTT
TRBV6-5	TRBJ1-1	TRBD1	-	CASSYSTGGLLNTEAFF	TGTGCCAGCAGTTACTCGACAGGGGGTTTGTTAAACACTGAAGCTTTCTTT
TRBV9	TRBJ2-2	-	few	CASSVGAYPHANTGELFF	TGTGCCAGCAGCGTAGGGGCTTACCCCCACGCGAACACCGGGGAGCTGTTTTTT
TRBV9	TRBJ1-1	-	few	CASSVDPSDTEAFF	TGTGCCAGCAGCGTTGACCCTTCTGACACTGAAGCTTTCTTT
TRBV30	TRBJ1-2	TRBD1	-	CAWSLSSGQGRLNYGYTF	TGTGCCTGGAGTCTCTCGTCGGGACAGGGAAGACTTAACTATGGCTACACCTTC
TRBV19	TRBJ1-3	TRBD1	-	CAGRGAGEPGNTIYF	TGTGCCGGCAGGGGGGCCGGGGAGCCCGGAAACACCATATATTTT
TRBV14	TRBJ2-2	-	-	CASSQKLVTYTGELFF	TGTGCCAGCAGCCAAAAACTAGTGACCTACACCGGGGAGCTGTTTTTT
TRBV5-1	TRBJ1-3	-	-	CASSLDASSGNTIYF	TGCGCCAGCAGTCTCGACGCTAGCTCTGGAAACACCATATATTTT
TRBV6-1	TRBJ1-1	-	few	CASSEWVLGSTEAFF	TGTGCCAGCAGTGAATGGGTCCTGGGTTCCACTGAAGCTTTCTTT
TRBV7-2	TRBJ2-3	-	few	CASSFPMAGQYF	TGTGCCAGCAGCTTTCCTATGGCGGGGCAGTATTTT
TRBV29-1	TRBJ1-2	-	-	CSVEARNYGYTF	TGCAGCGTTGAAGCCAGGAACTATGGCTACACCTTC
TRBV20-1	TRBJ2-2	-	-	CSVSRAGELFF	TGCAGTGTATCAAGGGCCGGGGAGCTGTTTTTT
TRBV6-1	TRBJ1-5	-	-	CASSGPSTTNQPQHF	TGTGCCAGCAGTGGGCCGAGTACTACCAATCAGCCCCAGCATTTT
TRBV5-1	TRBJ1-3	-	-	CASSLGQYGNTIYF	TGCGCCAGCAGCTTGGGTCAGTACGGAAACACCATATATTTT
TRBV20-1	TRBJ2-7	-	few	CSPYVGSYEQYF	TGCAGCCCCTATGTAGGGTCCTACGAGCAGTACTTC
TRBV12-3/TRBV12-4	TRBJ1-5	-	few	CASSELLRGGQPQHF	TGTGCCAGCAGCGAACTGCTTCGGGGTGGTCAGCCCCAGCATTTT
TRBV7-3	TRBJ2-2	-	-	CASSLVGSATGELFF	TGTGCCAGCAGCTTAGTTGGGAGTGCGACCGGGGAGCTGTTTTTT
TRBV29-1	TRBJ2-7	-	-	CSVAIRGGGFSYEQYF	TGCAGCGTTGCAATTCGCGGCGGCGGCTTTTCCTACGAGCAGTACTTC
TRBV6-5	TRBJ2-3	-	few	CASSLVMTRSDTQYF	TGTGCCAGCAGTTTAGTGATGACTCGCTCGGATACGCAGTATTTT
TRBV2	TRBJ2-3	-	-	CASSFGRRTDTQYF	TGTGCCAGCAGTTTTGGGCGTCGGACAGATACGCAGTATTTT
TRBV12-3/TRBV12-4	TRBJ2-7	TRBD1	-	CASSEGTGGSGQYF	TGTGCCAGCAGCGAAGGGACAGGGGGTTCCGGGCAGTACTTC
TRBV3-1	TRBJ2-7	-	many	CASSQDSGSLEQYF	TGTGCCAGCAGCCAAGATTCTGGCAGCTTGGAGCAGTACTTC
TRBV14	TRBJ2-3	-	-	CASSGYSHTQYF	TGTGCCAGCAGCGGCTATTCCCACACGCAGTATTTT
TRBV7-9	TRBJ2-1	-	-	CASSLSLAPEQFF	TGTGCCAGCAGCTTAAGCTTAGCACCTGAGCAGTTCTTC
TRBV11-1	TRBJ1-5	-	few	CASSPMGTPANQPQHF	TGTGCCAGCAGCCCAATGGGGACTCCGGCCAATCAGCCCCAGCATTTT
TRBV5-1	TRBJ2-1	TRBD1	-	CASSPGQATYNEQFF	TGCGCCAGCAGCCCAGGACAGGCGACTTACAATGAGCAGTTCTTC
TRBV25-1	TRBJ1-6	-	-	CASQHLRALGRDSPLHF	TGTGCCAGCCAACACCTTCGGGCCCTCGGGAGAGATTCACCCCTCCACTTT
TRBV14	TRBJ2-7	-	-	CASSQDGTLDEQYF	TGTGCCAGCAGCCAGGATGGGACGCTAGACGAGCAGTACTTC
TRBV7-9	TRBJ1-4	-	few	CASSSTRGATNEKLFF	TGTGCCAGCAGCTCCACCCGGGGTGCAACTAATGAAAAACTGTTTTTT
TRBV6-5	TRBJ2-3	-	few	CASSYSSSTDTQYF	TGTGCCAGCAGTTACAGTAGCAGCACAGATACGCAGTATTTT
TRBV2	TRBJ1-1	TRBD1	few	CASRDRTNTEAFF	TGTGCCAGTCGGGACAGGACGAACACTGAAGCTTTCTTT
TRBV27	TRBJ2-1	-	-	CASSYYSTGVHYNEQFF	TGTGCCAGCAGTTACTACTCAACAGGAGTCCACTACAATGAGCAGTTCTTC
TRBV6-1	TRBJ2-2	TRBD2	few	CASTPRGRRAGELFF	TGTGCCAGCACTCCCCGCGGGAGGCGGGCCGGGGAGCTGTTTTTT
TRBV5-1	TRBJ2-1	-	-	CASSLGEPYNEQFF	TGCGCCAGCAGCTTAGGGGAACCCTACAATGAGCAGTTCTTC
TRBV29-1	TRBJ2-5	TRBD2	-	CSVVAGGETQYF	TGCAGCGTTGTAGCGGGGGGTGAGACCCAGTACTTC
TRBV11-2	TRBJ1-4	-	-	CASSSQGKHNENLFF	TGTGCCAGCAGCTCACAGGGAAAGCATAATGAAAATCTGTTTTTT
TRBV6-5	TRBJ1-2	-	-	CASSLEGIYGF	TGTGCCAGCAGCCTCGAGGGTATCTATGGCTTC
TRBV21-1	TRBJ2-1	-	-	CASSKLWHEQFF	TGTGCCAGCAGCAAGTTATGGCATGAGCAGTTCTTC
TRBV6-1	TRBJ2-3	TRBD2	few	CASRLAGTTDTQYF	TGTGCCAGCCGACTAGCGGGGACCACAGATACGCAGTATTTT
TRBV12-3/TRBV12-4	TRBJ2-7	TRBD1	many	CASSFGTGKNEQYF	TGTGCCAGCAGTTTCGGGACAGGGAAGAACGAGCAGTACTTC
TRBV14	TRBJ1-2	-	few	CASSQSDHGYTF	TGTGCCAGCAGCCAATCAGACCATGGCTACACCTTC
TRBV11-3	TRBJ2-7	TRBD1	-	CASSPRQGATYEQYF	TGTGCCAGCAGCCCACGACAGGGGGCTACTTACGAGCAGTACTTC
TRBV9	TRBJ1-6	-	few	CASSVAGTGSPLHF	TGTGCCAGCAGCGTCGCAGGGACGGGTTCACCCCTCCACTTT
TRBV20-1	TRBJ2-7	-	few	CSARDLGSEQYF	TGCAGTGCTAGAGATCTGGGGTCCGAGCAGTACTTC
TRBV24-1	TRBJ2-2	TRBD2	-	CATRPRGGSGELFF	TGTGCCACCAGACCCCGGGGGGGATCCGGGGAGCTGTTTTTT
TRBV7-9	TRBJ2-1	TRBD1	-	CASSLKQGAPYNEQFF	TGTGCCAGCAGCTTGAAGCAGGGGGCTCCCTACAATGAGCAGTTCTTC
TRBV7-9	TRBJ2-4	-	-	CASSLEGGAKNIQYF	TGTGCCAGCAGCTTAGAAGGCGGGGCCAAAAACATTCAGTACTTC
TRBV20-1	TRBJ2-1	-	-	CSANGGVENEQFF	TGCAGTGCTAACGGGGGAGTTGAGAATGAGCAGTTCTTC
TRBV20-1	TRBJ1-5	TRBD1	-	CSADRENQPQHF	TGCAGTGCTGACAGGGAGAATCAGCCCCAGCATTTT
TRBV15	TRBJ2-2	-	few	CATNRGGDTGELFF	TGTGCCACCAATAGAGGGGGGGACACCGGGGAGCTGTTTTTT
TRBV5-1	TRBJ2-7	-	-	CASSLGRTDNKQYF	TGCGCCAGCAGCTTGGGCCGGACAGACAACAAGCAGTACTTC
TRBV20-1	TRBJ2-7	-	few	CSASRTYEQYF	TGCAGTGCTAGCCGAACCTACGAGCAGTACTTC
TRBV5-6	TRBJ2-5	TRBD1	-	CASSLGQGWGYQETQYF	TGTGCCAGCAGCTTGGGACAGGGTTGGGGTTACCAAGAGACCCAGTACTTC
TRBV7-8	TRBJ1-1	-	few	CASSLAPRLQGGTEAFF	TGTGCCAGCAGCTTAGCCCCCAGGTTACAGGGAGGCACTGAAGCTTTCTTT
TRBV4-1	TRBJ2-4	TRBD2	-	CASSQLSGDRLAKNIQYF	TGCGCCAGCAGCCAACTTAGCGGGGATCGATTAGCCAAAAACATTCAGTACTTC